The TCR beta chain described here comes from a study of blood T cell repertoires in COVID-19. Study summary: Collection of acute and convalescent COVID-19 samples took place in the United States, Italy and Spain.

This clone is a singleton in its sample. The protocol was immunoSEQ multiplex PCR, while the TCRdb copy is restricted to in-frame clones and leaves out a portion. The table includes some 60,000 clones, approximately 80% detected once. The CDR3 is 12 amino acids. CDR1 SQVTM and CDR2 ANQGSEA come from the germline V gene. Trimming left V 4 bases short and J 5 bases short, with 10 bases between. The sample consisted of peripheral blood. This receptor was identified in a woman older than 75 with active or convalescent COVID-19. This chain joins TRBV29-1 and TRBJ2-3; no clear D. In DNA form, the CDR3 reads TGCAGCGTTGCCCTAGAGGTAGATACGCAGTATTTT. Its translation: CSVALEVDTQYF.